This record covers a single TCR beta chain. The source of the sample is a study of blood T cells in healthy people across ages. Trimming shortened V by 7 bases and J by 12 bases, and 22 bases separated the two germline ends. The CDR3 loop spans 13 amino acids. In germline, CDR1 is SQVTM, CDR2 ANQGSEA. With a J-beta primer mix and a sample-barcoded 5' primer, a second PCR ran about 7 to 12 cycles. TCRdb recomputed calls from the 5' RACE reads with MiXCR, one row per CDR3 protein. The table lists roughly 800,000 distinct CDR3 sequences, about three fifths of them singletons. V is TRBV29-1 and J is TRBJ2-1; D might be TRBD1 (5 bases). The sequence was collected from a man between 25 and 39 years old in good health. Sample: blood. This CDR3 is CSAGTGGADGQFF. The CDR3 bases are TGCAGCGCCGGTACGGGTGGGGCGGACGGGCAGTTCTTC.